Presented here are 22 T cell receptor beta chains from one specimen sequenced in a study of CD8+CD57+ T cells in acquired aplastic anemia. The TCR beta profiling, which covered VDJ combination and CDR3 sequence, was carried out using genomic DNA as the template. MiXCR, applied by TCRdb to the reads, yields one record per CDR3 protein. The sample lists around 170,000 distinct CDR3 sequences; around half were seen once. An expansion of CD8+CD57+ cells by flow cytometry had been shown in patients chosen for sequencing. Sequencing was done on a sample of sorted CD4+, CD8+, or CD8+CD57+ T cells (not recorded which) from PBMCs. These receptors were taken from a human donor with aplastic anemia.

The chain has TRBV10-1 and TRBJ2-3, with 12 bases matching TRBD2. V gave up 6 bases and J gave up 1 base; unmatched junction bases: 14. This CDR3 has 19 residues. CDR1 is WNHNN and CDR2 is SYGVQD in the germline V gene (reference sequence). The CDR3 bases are TGCGCCAGCAGCTCCCTGACTAGCGGGAGAGTCCGTGGCACAGATACGCAGTATTTT. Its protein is CASSSLTSGRVRGTDTQYF.

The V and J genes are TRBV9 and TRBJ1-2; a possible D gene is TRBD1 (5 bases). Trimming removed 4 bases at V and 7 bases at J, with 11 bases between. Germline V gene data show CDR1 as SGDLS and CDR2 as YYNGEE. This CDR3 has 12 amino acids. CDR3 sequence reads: CASSPRRGGYTF. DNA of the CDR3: TGTGCCAGCAGCCCTCGTAGGGGTGGCTACACCTTC. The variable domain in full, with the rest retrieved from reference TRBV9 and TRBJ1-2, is DSGVTQTPKHLITATGQRVTLRCSPRSGDLSVYWYQQSLDQGLQFLIQYYNGEERAKGNILERFSAQQFPDLHSELNLSSLELGDSALYFCASSPRRGGYTFGSGTRLTVV.

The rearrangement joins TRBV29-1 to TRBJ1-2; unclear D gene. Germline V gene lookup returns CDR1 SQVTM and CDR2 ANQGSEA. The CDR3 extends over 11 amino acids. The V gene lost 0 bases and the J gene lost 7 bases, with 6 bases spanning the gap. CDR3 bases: TGCAGCGTTGAAGAGCCGCTTGGCTACACCTTC. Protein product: CSVEEPLGYTF.

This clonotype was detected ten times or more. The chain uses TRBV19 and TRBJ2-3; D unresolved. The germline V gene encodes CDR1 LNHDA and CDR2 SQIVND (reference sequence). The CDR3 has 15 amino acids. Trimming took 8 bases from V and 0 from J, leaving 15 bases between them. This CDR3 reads CASGVAARSTDTQYF. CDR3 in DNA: TGTGCCAGTGGAGTGGCGGCTAGGAGCACAGATACGCAGTATTTT. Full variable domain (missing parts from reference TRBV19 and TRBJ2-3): DGGITQSPKYLFRKEGQNVTLSCEQNLNHDAMYWYRQDPGQGLRLIYYSQIVNDFQKGDIAEGYSVSREKKESFPLTVTSAQKNPTAFYLCASGVAARSTDTQYFGPGTRLTVL.

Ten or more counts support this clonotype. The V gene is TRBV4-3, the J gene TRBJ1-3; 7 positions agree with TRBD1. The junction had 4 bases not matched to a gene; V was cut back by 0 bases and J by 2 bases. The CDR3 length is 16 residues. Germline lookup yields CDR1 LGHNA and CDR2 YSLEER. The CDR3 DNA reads TGCGCCAGCAGCCAAGAAGGGGGCCGGGCTGGAAACACCATATATTTT. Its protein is CASSQEGGRAGNTIYF.

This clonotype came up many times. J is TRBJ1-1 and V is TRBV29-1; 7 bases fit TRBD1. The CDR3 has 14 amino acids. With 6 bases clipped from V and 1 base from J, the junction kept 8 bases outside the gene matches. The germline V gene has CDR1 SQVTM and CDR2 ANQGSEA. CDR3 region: CSVFLQGKNTEAFF. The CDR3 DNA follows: TGCAGCGTCTTCTTACAGGGGAAGAACACTGAAGCTTTCTTT. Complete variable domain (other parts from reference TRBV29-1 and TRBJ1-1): SAVISQKPSRDICQRGTSLTIQCQVDSQVTMMFWYRQQPGQSLTLIATANQGSEATYESGFVIDKFPISRPNLTFSTLTVSNMSPEDSSIYLCSVFLQGKNTEAFFGQGTRLTVV.

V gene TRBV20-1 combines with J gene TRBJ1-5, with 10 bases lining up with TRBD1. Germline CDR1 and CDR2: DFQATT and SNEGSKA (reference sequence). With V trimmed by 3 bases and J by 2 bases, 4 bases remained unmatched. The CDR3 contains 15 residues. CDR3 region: CSARPGTGGNQPQHF. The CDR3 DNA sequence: TGCAGTGCTAGGCCCGGGACAGGGGGCAATCAGCCCCAGCATTTT.

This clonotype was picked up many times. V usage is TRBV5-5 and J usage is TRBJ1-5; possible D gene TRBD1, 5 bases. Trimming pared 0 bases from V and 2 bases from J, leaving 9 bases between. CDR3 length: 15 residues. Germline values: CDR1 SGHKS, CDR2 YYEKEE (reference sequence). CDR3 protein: CASSLAAGGNQPQHF. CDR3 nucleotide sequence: TGTGCCAGCAGCTTGGCCGCGGGGGGCAATCAGCCCCAGCATTTT.

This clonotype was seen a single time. CDR3 loop: CAITTSPGQKYEQYF. CDR3 nucleotide sequence: TGTGCCATCACGACCTCACCGGGACAGAAATACGAGCAGTACTTC. The chain is built from TRBV10-3 and TRBJ2-7; 7 positions match TRBD1. The germline V gene has CDR1 ENHRY and CDR2 SYGVKD. The V gene end was trimmed by 7 bases and the J gene end by 4 bases; junction bases not matched to a gene: 13. The CDR3 runs 15 residues.

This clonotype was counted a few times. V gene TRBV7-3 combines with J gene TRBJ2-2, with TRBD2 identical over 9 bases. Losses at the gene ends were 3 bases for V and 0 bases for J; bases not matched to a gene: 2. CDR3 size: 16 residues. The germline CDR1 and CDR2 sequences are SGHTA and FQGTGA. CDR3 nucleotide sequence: TGTGCCAGCAGCTTTAGCGGGGGATCGAACACCGGGGAGCTGTTTTTT. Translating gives CASSFSGGSNTGELFF.

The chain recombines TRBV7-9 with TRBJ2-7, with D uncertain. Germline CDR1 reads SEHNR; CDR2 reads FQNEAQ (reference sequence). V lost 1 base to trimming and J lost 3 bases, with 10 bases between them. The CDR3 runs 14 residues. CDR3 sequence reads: CASSLVRPNYEQYF. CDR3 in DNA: TGTGCCAGCAGCTTAGTCAGGCCGAACTACGAGCAGTACTTC. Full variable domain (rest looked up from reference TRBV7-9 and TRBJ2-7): DTGVSQNPRHKITKRGQNVTFRCDPISEHNRLYWYRQTLGQGPEFLTYFQNEAQLEKSRLLSDRFSAERPKGSFSTLEIQRTEQGDSAMYLCASSLVRPNYEQYFGPGTRLTVT.

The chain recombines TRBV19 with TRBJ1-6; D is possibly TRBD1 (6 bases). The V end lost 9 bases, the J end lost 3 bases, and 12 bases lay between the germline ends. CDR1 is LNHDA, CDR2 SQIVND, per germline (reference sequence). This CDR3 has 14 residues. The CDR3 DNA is TGTGCCAGCCTACCGGGACACTATAATTCACCCCTCCACTTT. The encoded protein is CASLPGHYNSPLHF. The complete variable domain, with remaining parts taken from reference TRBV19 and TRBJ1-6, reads DGGITQSPKYLFRKEGQNVTLSCEQNLNHDAMYWYRQDPGQGLRLIYYSQIVNDFQKGDIAEGYSVSREKKESFPLTVTSAQKNPTAFYLCASLPGHYNSPLHFGNGTRLTVT.

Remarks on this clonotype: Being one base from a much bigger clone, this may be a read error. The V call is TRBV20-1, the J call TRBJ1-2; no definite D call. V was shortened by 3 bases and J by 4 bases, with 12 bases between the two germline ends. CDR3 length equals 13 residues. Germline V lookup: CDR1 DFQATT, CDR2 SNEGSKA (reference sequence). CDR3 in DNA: TGCAGTGCTAGTGGAGGGAACCCCTATGGCTACACCTTC. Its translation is CSASGGNPYGYTF.

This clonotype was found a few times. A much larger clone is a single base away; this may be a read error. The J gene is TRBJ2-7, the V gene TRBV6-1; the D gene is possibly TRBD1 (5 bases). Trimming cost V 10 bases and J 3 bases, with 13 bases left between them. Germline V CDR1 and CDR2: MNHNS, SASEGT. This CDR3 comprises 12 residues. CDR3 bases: TGTGCCACCTCAGAAGGGGACTACGAGCAGTACTTC. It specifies CATSEGDYEQYF.

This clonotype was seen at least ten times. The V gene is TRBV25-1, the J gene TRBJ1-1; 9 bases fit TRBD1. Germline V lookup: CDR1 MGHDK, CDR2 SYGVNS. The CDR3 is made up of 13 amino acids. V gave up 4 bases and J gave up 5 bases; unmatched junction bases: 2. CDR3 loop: CASSGQGVTEAFF. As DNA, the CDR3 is TGTGCCAGCAGTGGACAGGGGGTGACTGAAGCTTTCTTT.

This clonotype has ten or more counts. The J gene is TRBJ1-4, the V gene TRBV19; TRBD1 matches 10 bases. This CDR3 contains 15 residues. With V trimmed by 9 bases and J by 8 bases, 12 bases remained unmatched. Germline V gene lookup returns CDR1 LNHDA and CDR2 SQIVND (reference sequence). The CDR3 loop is CASLLSGTGAEKLFF. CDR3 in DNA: TGTGCCAGCCTCCTATCCGGGACAGGGGCCGAAAAACTGTTTTTT.

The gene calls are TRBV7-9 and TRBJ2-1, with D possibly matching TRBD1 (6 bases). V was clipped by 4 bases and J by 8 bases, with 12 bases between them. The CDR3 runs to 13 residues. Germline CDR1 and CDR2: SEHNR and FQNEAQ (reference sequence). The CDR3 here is CASSYGTSDEQFF. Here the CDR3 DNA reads TGTGCCAGCAGCTACGGGACATCCGATGAGCAGTTCTTC.

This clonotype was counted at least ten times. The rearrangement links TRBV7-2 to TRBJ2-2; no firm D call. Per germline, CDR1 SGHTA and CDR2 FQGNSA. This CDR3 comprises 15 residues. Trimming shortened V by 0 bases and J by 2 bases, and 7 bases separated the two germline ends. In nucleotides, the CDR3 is TGTGCCAGCAGCTTAGCTGGACCTAACACCGGGGAGCTGTTTTTT. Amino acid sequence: CASSLAGPNTGELFF.

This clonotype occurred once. CDR3 residues: CASSEGFAEAFF. CDR3 DNA sequence: TGTGCCAGCAGTGAAGGTTTCGCTGAAGCTTTCTTT. J is TRBJ1-1 and V is TRBV2; D not resolved. Trimming took 1 base from V and 6 from J, leaving 6 bases between them. This CDR3 region has 12 residues. Germline V gene data show CDR1 as SNHLY and CDR2 as FYNNEI.

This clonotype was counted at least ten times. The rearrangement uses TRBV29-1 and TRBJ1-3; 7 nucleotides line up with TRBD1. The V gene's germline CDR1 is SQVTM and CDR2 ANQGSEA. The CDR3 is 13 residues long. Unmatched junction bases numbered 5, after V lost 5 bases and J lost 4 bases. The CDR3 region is CSVTDRTGNTIYF. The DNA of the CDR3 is TGCAGCGTTACGGACAGGACAGGAAACACCATATATTTT.

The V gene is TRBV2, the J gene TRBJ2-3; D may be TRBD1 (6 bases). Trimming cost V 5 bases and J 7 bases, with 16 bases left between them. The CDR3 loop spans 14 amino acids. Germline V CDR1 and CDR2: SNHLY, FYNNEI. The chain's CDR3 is CASSKDRDSHTQYF. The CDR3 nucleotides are TGTGCCAGCAGTAAGGACAGAGATTCCCATACGCAGTATTTT.

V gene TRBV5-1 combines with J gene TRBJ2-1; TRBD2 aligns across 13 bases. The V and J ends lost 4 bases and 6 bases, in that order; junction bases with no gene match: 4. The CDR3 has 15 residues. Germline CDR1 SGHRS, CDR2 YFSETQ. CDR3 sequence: CASSPGLAGLNEQFF. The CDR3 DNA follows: TGCGCCAGCAGCCCGGGACTAGCGGGACTCAATGAGCAGTTCTTC.